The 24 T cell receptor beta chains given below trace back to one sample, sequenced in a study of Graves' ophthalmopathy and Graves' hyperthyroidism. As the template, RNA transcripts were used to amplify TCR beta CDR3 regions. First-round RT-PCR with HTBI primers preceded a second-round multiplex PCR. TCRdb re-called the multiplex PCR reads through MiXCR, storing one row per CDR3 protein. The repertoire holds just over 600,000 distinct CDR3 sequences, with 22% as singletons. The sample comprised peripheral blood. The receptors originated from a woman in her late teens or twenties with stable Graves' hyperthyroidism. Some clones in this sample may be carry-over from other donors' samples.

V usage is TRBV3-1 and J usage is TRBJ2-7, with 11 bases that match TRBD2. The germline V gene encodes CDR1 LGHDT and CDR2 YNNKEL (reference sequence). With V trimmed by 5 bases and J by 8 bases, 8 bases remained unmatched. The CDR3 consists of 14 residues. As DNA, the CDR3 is TGTGCCAGCAGCGAACTAGCGGGAGAAGGTCAGCAGTACTTC. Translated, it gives CASSELAGEGQQYF.

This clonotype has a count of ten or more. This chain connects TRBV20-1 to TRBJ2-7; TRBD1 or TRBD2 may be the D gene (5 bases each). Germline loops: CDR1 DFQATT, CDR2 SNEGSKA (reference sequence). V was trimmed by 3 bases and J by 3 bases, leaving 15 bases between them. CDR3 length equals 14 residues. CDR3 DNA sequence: TGCAGTGCTAGCCCTGAAGTGGGGGTCTACGAGCAGTACTTC. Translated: CSASPEVGVYEQYF.

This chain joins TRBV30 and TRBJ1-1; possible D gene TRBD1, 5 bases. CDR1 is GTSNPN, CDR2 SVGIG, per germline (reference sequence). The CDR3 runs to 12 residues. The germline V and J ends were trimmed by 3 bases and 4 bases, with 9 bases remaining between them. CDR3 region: CAWRGGGTEAFF. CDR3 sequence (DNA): TGTGCCTGGAGGGGTGGGGGCACTGAAGCTTTCTTT.

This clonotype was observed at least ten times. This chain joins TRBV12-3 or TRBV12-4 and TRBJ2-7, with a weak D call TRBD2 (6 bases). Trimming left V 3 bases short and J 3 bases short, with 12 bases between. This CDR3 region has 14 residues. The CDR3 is CASSFSQGGYEQYF. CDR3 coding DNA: TGTGCCAGCAGTTTTTCGCAGGGAGGCTACGAGCAGTACTTC.

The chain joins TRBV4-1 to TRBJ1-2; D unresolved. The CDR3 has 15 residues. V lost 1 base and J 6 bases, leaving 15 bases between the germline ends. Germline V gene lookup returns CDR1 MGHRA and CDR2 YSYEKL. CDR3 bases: TGCGCCAGCAGCCAAGCAGGCTATGCCAACCATGGCTACACCTTC. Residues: CASSQAGYANHGYTF.

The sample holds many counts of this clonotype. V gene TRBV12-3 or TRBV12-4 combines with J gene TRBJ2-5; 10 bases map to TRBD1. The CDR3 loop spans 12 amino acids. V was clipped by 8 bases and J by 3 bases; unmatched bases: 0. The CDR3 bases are TGTGCCAGCGGGACAGGGGAAGAGACCCAGTACTTC. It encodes CASGTGEETQYF.

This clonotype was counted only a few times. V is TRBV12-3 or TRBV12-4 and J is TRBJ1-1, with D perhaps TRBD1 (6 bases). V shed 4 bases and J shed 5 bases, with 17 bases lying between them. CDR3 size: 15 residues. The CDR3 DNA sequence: TGTGCCAGCAGTTCGGCAGGTCGGCAGGGGACTGAAGCTTTCTTT. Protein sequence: CASSSAGRQGTEAFF.

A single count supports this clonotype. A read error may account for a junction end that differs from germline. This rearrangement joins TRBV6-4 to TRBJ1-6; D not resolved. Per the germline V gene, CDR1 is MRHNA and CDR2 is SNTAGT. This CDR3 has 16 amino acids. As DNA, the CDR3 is TGTGCCAGCAGCCCTTTCGGGAGATCCTGTAATTCACCCCTCCACTTT. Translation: CASSPFGRSCNSPLHF.

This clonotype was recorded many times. CDR3 in DNA: TGTGCCAGCAGCTTAAGGGAATACTATGGCTACACCTTC. This sequence encodes CASSLREYYGYTF. The gene calls are TRBV7-9 and TRBJ1-2; D unresolved. The V gene lost 2 bases and the J gene lost 3 bases, with 7 bases spanning the gap. Germline V CDR1 and CDR2: SEHNR, FQNEAQ (reference sequence). This CDR3 is 13 amino acids long.

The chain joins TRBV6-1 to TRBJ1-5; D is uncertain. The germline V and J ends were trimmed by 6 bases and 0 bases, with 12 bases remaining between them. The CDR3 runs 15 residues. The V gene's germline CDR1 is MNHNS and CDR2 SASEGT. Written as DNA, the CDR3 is TGTGCCAGCAGCGGACCAGGAAATAGCAATCAGCCCCAGCATTTT. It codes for CASSGPGNSNQPQHF.

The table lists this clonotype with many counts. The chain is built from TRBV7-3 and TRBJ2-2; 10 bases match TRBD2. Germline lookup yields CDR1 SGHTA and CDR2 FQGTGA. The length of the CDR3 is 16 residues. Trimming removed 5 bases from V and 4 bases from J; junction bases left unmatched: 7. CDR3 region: CASSVSGRRVTGELFF. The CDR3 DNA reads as TGTGCCAGCAGCGTTAGCGGGAGGCGGGTCACCGGGGAGCTGTTTTTT.

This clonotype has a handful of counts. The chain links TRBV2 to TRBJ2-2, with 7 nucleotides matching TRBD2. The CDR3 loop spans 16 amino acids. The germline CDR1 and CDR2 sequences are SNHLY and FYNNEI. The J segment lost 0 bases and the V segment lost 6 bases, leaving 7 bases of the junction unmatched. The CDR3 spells CASSWGGNSNTGELFF. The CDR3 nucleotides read TGTGCCAGCAGCTGGGGAGGGAATTCGAACACCGGGGAGCTGTTTTTT.

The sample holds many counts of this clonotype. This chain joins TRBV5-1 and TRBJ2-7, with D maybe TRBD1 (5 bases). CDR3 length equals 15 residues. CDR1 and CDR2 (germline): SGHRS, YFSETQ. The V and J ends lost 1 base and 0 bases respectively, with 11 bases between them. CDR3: CASSLKQALSYEQYF. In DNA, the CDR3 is TGCGCCAGCAGCTTGAAACAGGCCCTCTCCTACGAGCAGTACTTC. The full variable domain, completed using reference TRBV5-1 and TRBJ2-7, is KAGVTQTPRYLIKTRGQQVTLSCSPISGHRSVSWYQQTPGQGLQFLFEYFSETQRNKGNFPGRFSGRQFSNSRSEMNVSTLELGDSALYLCASSLKQALSYEQYFGPGTRLTVT.

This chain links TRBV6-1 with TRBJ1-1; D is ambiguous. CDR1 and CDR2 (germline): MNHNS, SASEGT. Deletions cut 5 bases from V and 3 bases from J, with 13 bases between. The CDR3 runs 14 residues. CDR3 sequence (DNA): TGTGCCAGCAGTAGGGAGCGTGGGCACACTGAAGCTTTCTTT. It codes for CASSRERGHTEAFF.

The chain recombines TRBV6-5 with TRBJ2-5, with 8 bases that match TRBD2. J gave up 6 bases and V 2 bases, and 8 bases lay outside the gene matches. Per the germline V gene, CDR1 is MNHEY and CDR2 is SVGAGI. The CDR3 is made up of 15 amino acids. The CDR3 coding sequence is TGTGCCAGCAGTTACCGAGCGGGGGTCGGACAGACCCAGTACTTC. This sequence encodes CASSYRAGVGQTQYF.

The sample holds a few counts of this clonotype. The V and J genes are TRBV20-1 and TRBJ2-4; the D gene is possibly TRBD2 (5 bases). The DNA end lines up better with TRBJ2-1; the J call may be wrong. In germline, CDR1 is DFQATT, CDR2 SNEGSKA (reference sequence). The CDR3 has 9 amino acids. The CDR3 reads CMAGKEQFF. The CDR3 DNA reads TGCATGGCCGGGAAAGAGCAGTTCTTC.

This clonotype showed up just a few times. CDR3 residues: CSARDVRGQANSPLHF. DNA of the CDR3: TGCAGTGCTAGAGATGTTAGGGGACAGGCGAATTCACCCCTCCACTTT. The V and J genes are TRBV20-1 and TRBJ1-6; TRBD1 aligns across 8 bases. The V segment lost 0 bases and the J segment 7 bases; nucleotides outside the gene matches: 8. Germline V gene lookup returns CDR1 DFQATT and CDR2 SNEGSKA (reference sequence). The CDR3 totals 16 residues.

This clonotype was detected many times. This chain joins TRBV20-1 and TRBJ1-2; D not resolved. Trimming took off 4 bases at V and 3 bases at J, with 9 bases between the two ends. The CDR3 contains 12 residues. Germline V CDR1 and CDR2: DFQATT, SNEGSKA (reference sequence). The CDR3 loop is CSAIDGDYGYTF. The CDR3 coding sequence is TGCAGTGCTATCGACGGAGACTATGGCTACACCTTC.

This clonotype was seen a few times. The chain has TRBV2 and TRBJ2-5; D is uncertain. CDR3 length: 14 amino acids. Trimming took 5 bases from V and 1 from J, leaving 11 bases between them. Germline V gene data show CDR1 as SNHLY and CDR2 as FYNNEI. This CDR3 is CASSRRSAQETQYF. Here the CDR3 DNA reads TGTGCCAGCAGTCGTCGGTCAGCCCAAGAGACCCAGTACTTC.

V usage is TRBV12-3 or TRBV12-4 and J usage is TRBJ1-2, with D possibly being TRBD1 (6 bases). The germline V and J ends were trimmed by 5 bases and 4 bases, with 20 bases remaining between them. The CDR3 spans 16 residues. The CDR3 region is CASSARHPTGIYGYTF. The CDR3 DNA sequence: TGTGCCAGCAGTGCTAGACACCCAACAGGGATCTATGGCTACACCTTC.

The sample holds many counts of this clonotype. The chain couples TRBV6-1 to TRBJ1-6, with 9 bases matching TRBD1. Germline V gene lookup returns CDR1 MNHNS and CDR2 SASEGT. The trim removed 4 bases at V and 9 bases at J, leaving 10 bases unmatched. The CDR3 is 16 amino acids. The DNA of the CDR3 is TGTGCCAGCAGTGCTCCTTCGTACAGGGGGCTTTCACCCCTCCACTTT. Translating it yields CASSAPSYRGLSPLHF.

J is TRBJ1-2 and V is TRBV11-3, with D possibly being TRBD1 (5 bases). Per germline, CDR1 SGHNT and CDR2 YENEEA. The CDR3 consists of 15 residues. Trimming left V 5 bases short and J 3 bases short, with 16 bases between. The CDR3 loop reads CASSPRGASHYGYTF. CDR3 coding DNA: TGTGCCAGCAGCCCTCGAGGGGCCTCCCACTATGGCTACACCTTC.

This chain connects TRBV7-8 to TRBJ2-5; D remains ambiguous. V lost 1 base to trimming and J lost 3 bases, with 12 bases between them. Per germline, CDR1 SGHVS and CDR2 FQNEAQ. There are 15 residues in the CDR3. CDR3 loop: CASSLEGQAEETQYF. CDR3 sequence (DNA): TGTGCCAGCAGCTTAGAGGGCCAGGCGGAAGAGACCCAGTACTTC.

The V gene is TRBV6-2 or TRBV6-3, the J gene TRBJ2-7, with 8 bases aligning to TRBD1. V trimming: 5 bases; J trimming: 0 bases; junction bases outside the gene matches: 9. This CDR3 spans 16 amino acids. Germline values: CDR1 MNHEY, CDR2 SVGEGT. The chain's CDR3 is CASSPRRDRSSYEQYF. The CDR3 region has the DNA TGTGCCAGCAGTCCCCGACGGGACAGGAGCTCCTACGAGCAGTACTTC.